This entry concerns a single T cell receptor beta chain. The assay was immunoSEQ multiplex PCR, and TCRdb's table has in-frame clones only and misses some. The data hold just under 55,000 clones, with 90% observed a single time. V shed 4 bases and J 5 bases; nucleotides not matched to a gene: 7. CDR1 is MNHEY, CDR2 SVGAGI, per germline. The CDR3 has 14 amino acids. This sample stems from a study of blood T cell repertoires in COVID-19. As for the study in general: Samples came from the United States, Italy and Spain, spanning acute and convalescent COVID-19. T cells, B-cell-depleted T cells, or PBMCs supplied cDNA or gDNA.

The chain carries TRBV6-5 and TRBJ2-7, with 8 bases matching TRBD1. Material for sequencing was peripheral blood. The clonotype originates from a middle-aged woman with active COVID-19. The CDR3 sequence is CASSSRQGSHEQYF. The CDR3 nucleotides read TGTGCCAGCAGTTCGCGACAGGGGTCCCACGAGCAGTACTTC.